This T cell receptor beta chain was recovered during a study of T-cell memory formation after mild COVID-19. With 2 bases removed from V and 6 bases from J, the gap between germline ends came to 10 bases. The CDR3 has 14 amino acids. The germline gives CDR1 KGHSH, CDR2 LQKENI. After 5'RACE with constant-segment primers, TCR alpha and TCR beta cDNA libraries carrying sample barcodes and UMIs were obtained. TCRdb independently ran MiXCR on the 5' RACE reads; one entry per CDR3 protein. The sample holds about 240,000 distinct CDR3 sequences, 7.5% to 10% seen once. V and J are TRBV18 and TRBJ1-4; D may be TRBD1 (5 bases). This sequence was found in a man younger than 35 who had mild COVID-19 (a few samples of this study predate the infection). Cell type and time point are not known. Sequences were obtained from PBMCs or a T cell subset sorted from them (not recorded which). The CDR3 DNA reads TGTGCCAGCTCACCATCGTTGACAGATGAAAAACTGTTTTTT. It is translated as CASSPSLTDEKLFF. The complete variable domain, with remaining parts taken from reference TRBV18 and TRBJ1-4, reads NAGVMQNPRHLVRRRGQEARLRCSPMKGHSHVYWYRQLPEEGLKFMVYLQKENIIDESGMPKERFSAEFPKEGPSILRIQQVVRGDSAAYFCASSPSLTDEKLFFGSGTQLSVL.